These 20 T cell receptor beta chains came from one sample sequenced in a study of blood T cells in healthy people across ages. PCR was performed a second time for roughly 7 to 11 cycles using a sample-barcoded 5' primer and a J-beta primer mix. One entry per CDR3 protein, called by TCRdb with MiXCR from the 5' RACE reads. Here the sample spans roughly 900,000 distinct CDR3 sequences, around 49% being singletons. The sequencing input was blood. These receptors all stem from a young man in good health.

The chain carries TRBV11-3 and TRBJ2-7; 8 bases align to TRBD1. Trimming at V came to 5 bases and at J to 7 bases, leaving 13 bases not matched to a gene. Germline V gene sequence: CDR1 SGHNT, CDR2 YENEEA. The CDR3 totals 15 residues. The CDR3 nucleotides read TGTGCCAGCAGCCCCCGGGACAGGCCCAACAATGAGCAGTACTTC. The encoded protein is CASSPRDRPNNEQYF. Full variable domain (missing parts from reference TRBV11-3 and TRBJ2-7): EAGVVQSPRYKIIEKKQPVAFWCNPISGHNTLYWYLQNLGQGPELLIRYENEEAVDDSQLPKDRFSAERLKGVDSTLKIQPAELGDSAVYLCASSPRDRPNNEQYFGPGTRLTVT.

This clonotype was detected only a few times. The rearrangement links TRBV5-1 to TRBJ2-5; 8 bases line up with TRBD2. The trim removed 0 bases at V and 2 bases at J, leaving 6 bases unmatched. The CDR3 runs to 16 residues. In germline, CDR1 is SGHRS, CDR2 YFSETQ. This CDR3 reads CASSLELAVSQETQYF. In DNA, the CDR3 is TGCGCCAGCAGCTTGGAACTAGCGGTATCGCAAGAGACCCAGTACTTC.

The genes are TRBV4-1 and TRBJ2-6; D unresolved. Trimming took off 0 bases at V and 3 bases at J, with 9 bases between the two ends. The CDR3 length is 16 residues. Germline V gene data show CDR1 as MGHRA and CDR2 as YSYEKL. The CDR3 reads CASSQEGPGGANVLTF. DNA for the CDR3: TGCGCCAGCAGCCAAGAAGGACCTGGTGGGGCCAACGTCCTGACTTTC.

The chain recombines TRBV12-3 or TRBV12-4 with TRBJ2-1, with no clear D. The CDR3 is 15 residues long. Trimming stripped 1 base from V and 4 bases from J, with 11 bases between. The CDR3 is CASSLGGIMYNEQFF. In nucleotides, the CDR3 is TGTGCCAGCAGTTTAGGGGGTATCATGTACAATGAGCAGTTCTTC.

This clonotype was counted only a few times. The chain carries TRBV18 and TRBJ2-1; D is possibly TRBD2 (5 bases). Germline V CDR1 and CDR2: KGHSH, LQKENI. V was pared by 6 bases and J by 4 bases, with 19 bases between. The CDR3 loop spans 16 amino acids. DNA of the CDR3: TGTGCCAGCTCGCCCCAAACCGGGGTCTCATACAATGAGCAGTTCTTC. This sequence encodes CASSPQTGVSYNEQFF.

Concerning this clonotype itself: The junction and the germline gene differ at one end; a read error may be behind it. The V and J genes are TRBV18 and TRBJ2-2, with D tentatively TRBD1 (7 bases). The CDR3 totals 14 residues. Germline CDR1 KGHSH, CDR2 LQKENI. The CDR3 reads CAPRRGLNAGELFF. The DNA of the CDR3 is TGTGCCCCAAGGAGGGGGCTGAACGCCGGGGAGCTGTTTTTT.

This sequence joins TRBV7-2 and TRBJ2-3; 12 bases match TRBD1. This CDR3 region has 17 residues. V shed 0 bases and J 5 bases; nucleotides not matched to a gene: 6. CDR1 is SGHTA, CDR2 FQGNSA, per germline. The CDR3 here is CASSLAMGQGAEDTQYF. In DNA, the CDR3 is TGTGCCAGCAGCTTAGCGATGGGACAGGGGGCTGAAGATACGCAGTATTTT. The full variable domain, rest sourced from reference TRBV7-2 and TRBJ2-3, is GAGVSQSPSNKVTEKGKDVELRCDPISGHTALYWYRQSLGQGLEFLIYFQGNSAPDKSGLPSDRFSAERTGGSVSTLTIQRTQQEDSAVYLCASSLAMGQGAEDTQYFGPGTRLTVL.

The chain employs TRBV27 and TRBJ2-1, with TRBD1 matching 7 bases. This CDR3 spans 14 amino acids. V dropped 7 bases and J dropped 10; count of bases not matched to a gene: 13. Looked up from germline, CDR1 is MNHEY and CDR2 is SMNVEV (reference sequence). The CDR3 loop is CASNLGTGAAEQFF. For the CDR3, the DNA is TGTGCCAGCAACTTAGGAACAGGGGCCGCGGAGCAGTTCTTC.

The chain has TRBV6-1 and TRBJ2-7; D is perhaps TRBD2 (6 bases). The germline V gene has CDR1 MNHNS and CDR2 SASEGT. The CDR3 length is 13 residues. V gave up 2 bases and J gave up 3 bases, with 8 bases separating them. The CDR3 nucleotides read TGTGCCAGCAGTGAAAGCGGGCACTACGAGCAGTACTTC. Translated: CASSESGHYEQYF.

The genes are TRBV3-1 and TRBJ2-1; the D is unclear. This CDR3 contains 15 residues. CDR1 LGHDT and CDR2 YNNKEL come from the germline V gene (reference sequence). V lost 1 base, J lost 2 bases, and 9 bases lay in between. The CDR3 spells CASSQGYSPYNEQFF. The CDR3 DNA reads TGTGCCAGCAGCCAAGGATACAGCCCCTACAATGAGCAGTTCTTC.

This clonotype has just a few counts. J is TRBJ2-1 and V is TRBV6-2 or TRBV6-3, with a possible D match to TRBD2 (5 bases). The V gene lost 2 bases and the J gene lost 9 bases, with 5 bases spanning the gap. Germline values: CDR1 MNHEY, CDR2 SVGEGT. CDR3 length equals 11 residues. The CDR3 sequence: CASSYGSEQFF. DNA of the CDR3: TGTGCCAGCAGTTACGGGAGTGAGCAGTTCTTC.

Turning to this clonotype: At one end, the junction sequence differs from germline, possibly due to a read error. J is TRBJ2-5 and V is TRBV18; weak D call: TRBD2 (5 bases). The CDR3 length is 14 residues. CDR1 and CDR2 (germline): KGHSH, LQKENI. The CDR3 DNA sequence: TGTGTCAGCTCACCACCGGGGAGCCTAGAGACCCAGTACTTC. Translated, it gives CVSSPPGSLETQYF.

The count of this clonotype is one. The chain uses TRBV28 and TRBJ1-2; D gene ambiguous. V gave up 8 bases and J gave up 2 bases, with 12 bases separating them. This CDR3 is 13 amino acids long. CDR1 is MDHEN, CDR2 SYDVKM, per germline. CDR3 bases: TGTGCCAGCGGTAAGGCCTTGAACTATGGCTACACCTTC. Translated: CASGKALNYGYTF.

The V gene is TRBV27, the J gene TRBJ2-7; D may be TRBD2 (5 bases). The CDR3 contains 14 residues. V was pared by 3 bases and J by 4 bases, with 13 bases between. CDR1 and CDR2 (germline): MNHEY, SMNVEV (reference sequence). The chain's CDR3 is CASSLSPEGYEQYF. CDR3 DNA sequence: TGTGCCAGCAGTTTGTCGCCCGAGGGTTACGAGCAGTACTTC.

J is TRBJ1-5 and V is TRBV28; D is undetermined. Germline loops: CDR1 MDHEN, CDR2 SYDVKM. The length of the CDR3 is 18 residues. Trimming left V 6 bases short and J 6 bases short, with 27 bases between. CDR3: CASSLPSDIGAFGQPQHF. The CDR3 nucleotides are TGTGCCAGCAGCCTCCCCTCGGATATAGGCGCTTTCGGTCAGCCCCAGCATTTT.

The V call is TRBV3-1, the J call TRBJ2-5; 9 nucleotides align to TRBD2. Germline-derived CDR1 and CDR2 are LGHDT and YNNKEL (reference sequence). This CDR3 contains 13 residues. The CDR3 loop is CATRTLAGWTQYF. For the CDR3, the DNA is TGTGCAACCCGAACCCTAGCGGGGTGGACCCAGTACTTC.

The rearrangement joins TRBV6-5 to TRBJ2-6; D assignment may be TRBD1 or TRBD2 (5 bases each). There are 20 residues in the CDR3. The germline gives CDR1 MNHEY, CDR2 SVGAGI. Trimming stripped 2 bases from V and 3 bases from J, with 23 bases between. The CDR3 reads CASSYIRGQGKAIGANVLTF. In DNA form, the CDR3 reads TGTGCCAGCAGTTACATACGGGGTCAGGGAAAGGCCATTGGGGCCAACGTCCTGACTTTC.

This clonotype was recorded a few times. V gene TRBV7-2 combines with J gene TRBJ1-4; D not certain. The CDR3 consists of 13 residues. Germline CDR1 SGHTA, CDR2 FQGNSA. V lost 3 bases, J lost 0 bases, and 2 bases lay in between. The CDR3 nucleotides read TGTGCCAGCAGCTTCTCAACTAATGAAAAACTGTTTTTT. Translation gives CASSFSTNEKLFF.

The genes are TRBV29-1 and TRBJ1-4; TRBD1 agrees at 8 bases. With 5 bases clipped from V and 15 bases from J, the junction kept 14 bases outside the gene matches. The V gene's germline CDR1 is SQVTM and CDR2 ANQGSEA. The CDR3 has 13 amino acids. In nucleotides, the CDR3 is TGCAGCGTTTCGTTGCAGGGGGCGAGTTCGGTGTTTTTT. Encoded protein: CSVSLQGASSVFF.

The rearrangement links TRBV28 to TRBJ2-7; either TRBD1 or TRBD2 may fit D (5 bases each). Between the trimmed V and J ends, which lost 6 bases and 3 bases, there was a span of 18 bases. CDR1 and CDR2 from the germline V gene are MDHEN and SYDVKM. The CDR3 has 15 residues. The CDR3 DNA reads as TGTGCCAGCAGCCATAACGAGGGGTATGGCTACGAGCAGTACTTC. Translation gives CASSHNEGYGYEQYF.